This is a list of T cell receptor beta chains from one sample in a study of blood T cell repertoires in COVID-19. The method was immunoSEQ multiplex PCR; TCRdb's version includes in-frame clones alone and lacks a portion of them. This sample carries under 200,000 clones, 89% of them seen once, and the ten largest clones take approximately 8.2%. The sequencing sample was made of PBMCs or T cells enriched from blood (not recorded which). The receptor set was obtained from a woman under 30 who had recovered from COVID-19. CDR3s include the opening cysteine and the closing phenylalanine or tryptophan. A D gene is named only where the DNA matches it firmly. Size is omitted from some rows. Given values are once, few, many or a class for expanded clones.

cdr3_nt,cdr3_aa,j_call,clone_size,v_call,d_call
TGTGCCACAACGGGACTAGCGGGGGGAGGTGAGCAGTTCTTC,CATTGLAGGGEQFF,TRBJ2-1,-,TRBV10-3,TRBD2
TGTGCCAGTAGTCCCGGACTAGCGGGGTACCCCTACGAGCAGTACTTC,CASSPGLAGYPYEQYF,TRBJ2-7,many,TRBV19,TRBD2
TGTGCCAGCACCCTGGCCGGAGGGAACACTGAAGCTTTCTTT,CASTLAGGNTEAFF,TRBJ1-1,-,TRBV6-5,-
TGTGCCAGCTCACCACCACAGGGGTCCACTGAAGCTTTCTTT,CASSPPQGSTEAFF,TRBJ1-1,-,TRBV18,TRBD1
TGTGCCAGCAGTTACTTTCCGGGACAGGGGGATACGCAGTATTTT,CASSYFPGQGDTQYF,TRBJ2-3,-,TRBV6-5,TRBD1
TGCGCCAGCAGCTTGGAAGGGGCCGCGGGAAACACCATATATTTT,CASSLEGAAGNTIYF,TRBJ1-3,-,TRBV5-1,-
TGTGCCACACGGCGGGGGGGAACCTCCGGGGATGCGGCGTTTTCATATGGCTACACCTTC,CATRRGGTSGDAAFSYGYTF,TRBJ1-2,-,TRBV24-1,-
TGTGCCACCAGTGATCCAGCGAACAGGGGACGCGGGGAGCTGTTTTTT,CATSDPANRGRGELFF,TRBJ2-2,-,TRBV24-1,TRBD1
TGTGCCAGCTCACTGCTAACTCCGGGACAGGGAGGTGAAAAACTGTTTTTT,CASSLLTPGQGGEKLFF,TRBJ1-4,once,TRBV18,TRBD1
TGTGCCAGCCAATCGGGTGCAGATACGCAGTATTTT,CASQSGADTQYF,TRBJ2-3,-,TRBV6-6,-
TGCGCCAGCAGTCAATCGAATCGGACAGGGTGGTCCTACAATGAGCAGTTCTTC,CASSQSNRTGWSYNEQFF,TRBJ2-1,-,TRBV23-1,TRBD1
TGTGCCAGCAGCTTAATGTCGGGTGAGCAGTTCTTC,CASSLMSGEQFF,TRBJ2-1,-,TRBV7-3,-
TGTGCCAGCACCCGCTGGAGGGGAGGTCAGCCCCAGCATTTT,CASTRWRGGQPQHF,TRBJ1-5,-,TRBV2,-
TGCAGTGCCCAGGGGAACACTGAAGCTTTCTTT,CSAQGNTEAFF,TRBJ1-1,-,TRBV20-1,-
TGTGCCAGTAGAAGGGCGGCGGGGAGACGAGAAAACACCGGGGAGCTGTTTTTT,CASRRAAGRRENTGELFF,TRBJ2-2,-,TRBV19,-
TGTGCCAGTAGTAATTATCAGGGCAATGAGCAGTTCTTC,CASSNYQGNEQFF,TRBJ2-1,once,TRBV19,-
TGTGCCAGCTCTTCGACTAGCGGGGGCTCGGAGCAGTACTTC,CASSSTSGGSEQYF,TRBJ2-7,once,TRBV6-5,TRBD2
TGTGCCAGCAGTTACAACTCTAACACCGGGGAGCTGTTTTTT,CASSYNSNTGELFF,TRBJ2-2,-,TRBV6-5,-
TGCGCCAGCAGCTTGGAAAGCGGGGGGGCGTTTAGGTATACGCAGTATTTT,CASSLESGGAFRYTQYF,TRBJ2-3,-,TRBV5-1,TRBD2
TGTGCCAGTAGTGGGACAGGGCCTGAACAGCCCCAGCATTTT,CASSGTGPEQPQHF,TRBJ1-5,-,TRBV19,TRBD1
TGTGCCAGTAGCCCTCCCCCCGGGACAGGGGAGAATTCACCCCTCCACTTT,CASSPPPGTGENSPLHF,TRBJ1-6,-,TRBV19,TRBD1
TGTGCCAGTAGTATAGTCAGGGGTTCGGGGTCACCCCTCCACTTT,CASSIVRGSGSPLHF,TRBJ1-6,-,TRBV19,-
TGTGCCAGCAGCCCCGAGACTGGTGGCTACACCTTC,CASSPETGGYTF,TRBJ1-2,-,TRBV7-9,-
TGTGCCAGCAGCAGGACAGGGGGCAAGGCTAATGAAAAACTGTTTTTT,CASSRTGGKANEKLFF,TRBJ1-4,-,TRBV28,TRBD1
TGCGCCAGCAGCTTGGGACAGGGTCATGAAAAACTGTTTTTT,CASSLGQGHEKLFF,TRBJ1-4,-,TRBV5-1,TRBD1
TGCGCCAGCAGTTACTCGGAGCGGCAGTTCTTC,CASSYSERQFF,TRBJ2-1,few,TRBV10-2,-
TGTGCCAGCAGTAGTCCGGGGGGGCCTGAGGAGCAGTACTTC,CASSSPGGPEEQYF,TRBJ2-7,-,TRBV6-5,TRBD2
TGTGCCAGCAGTGCTACCGGGACAGGGGTCTACGAGCAGTACTTC,CASSATGTGVYEQYF,TRBJ2-7,few,TRBV28,TRBD1
TGTGCCAGCAGCTTGGCCGGGGTTGGGACAGCTAACTATGGCTACACCTTC,CASSLAGVGTANYGYTF,TRBJ1-2,-,TRBV5-6,TRBD1
TGTGCCAGCAGTTCCACCGGGACAGGGGGGTATGGCTACACCTTC,CASSSTGTGGYGYTF,TRBJ1-2,-,TRBV5-5,TRBD1
TGTGCCAGCAGCCCCCGGGGACAGATTAGCAATCAGCCCCAGCATTTT,CASSPRGQISNQPQHF,TRBJ1-5,-,TRBV27,TRBD1
TGTGCCAGCGAGGACAGGAAGAGCTCCTACGAGCAGTACTTC,CASEDRKSSYEQYF,TRBJ2-7,-,TRBV19,TRBD1
TGTGCCACCAGTGAATATGGACAATCCGATGGCTACACCTTC,CATSEYGQSDGYTF,TRBJ1-2,-,TRBV24-1,-
TGCGCCAGCAGCGACAGGACAGGGTTAAACACCGGGGAGCTGTTTTTT,CASSDRTGLNTGELFF,TRBJ2-2,-,TRBV4-1,TRBD1
TGTGCCAGCACCCCAGGGGCAGGGGGCTATGGCTACACCTTC,CASTPGAGGYGYTF,TRBJ1-2,-,TRBV19,TRBD1
TGTGCCAGCTCCGCGGGGTCCGAGCAGTACTTC,CASSAGSEQYF,TRBJ2-7,-,TRBV14,-
TGTGCCAGCAGTTTGGGACAGAACTATGGCTACACCTTC,CASSLGQNYGYTF,TRBJ1-2,-,TRBV28,TRBD1
TGTGCCAGCAGTGACAGGGGAACTAATGAAAAACTGTTTTTT,CASSDRGTNEKLFF,TRBJ1-4,-,TRBV2,-